The 19 T cell receptor beta chains in this list originate from one sample, sequenced in a study of CXCR3-negative and CXCR3-positive naive CD8 T cells (dated by TCRdb to about 2019). Reads for this sample came from a NextSeq 550. The Human TCR Profiling Kit (MiLaboratory) was used to prepare UMI-labeled 5' RACE TRB cDNA libraries. Following TCRdb reprocessing, every CDR3 protein sequence forms one entry, and DNA is not provided. Per the sample table, the count is about 62,000 distinct CDR3 sequences. The ten most abundant clones make up around 4% of the sample. The sequenced material came from naive CXCR3- CD8+ T cells from blood. The sample's cell subset or site label, decoded: CD45RO-CCR7+CD27+CD95- naive CD8+ T cells lacking CXCR3 (TNR3-). These receptors originate from a human donor in good health. Some clones in this sample may be carry-over from other donors' samples.

This chain uses TRBV7-9 with TRBJ1-5; TCRdb's D call, TRBD1, is unchecked because there is no DNA. The germline CDR1 and CDR2 sequences are SEHNR and FQNEAQ (reference sequence). The CDR3 sequence is 14 residues long. CDR3 sequence reads: CASSAGVPNQPQHF.

This rearrangement joins TRBV6-6 to TRBJ2-2. The V gene's germline CDR1 is MNHNY and CDR2 SVGAGI (reference sequence). The CDR3 is 14 residues long. This CDR3 is CASSYPTNTGELFF.

The rearrangement links TRBV7-8 to TRBJ2-3; as DNA is missing, the TRBD1 call by TCRdb cannot be tested. The germline V gene encodes CDR1 SGHVS and CDR2 FQNEAQ. This CDR3 has 16 amino acids. CDR3 protein: CASSPYRGSYTDTQYF. Drawing the rest from reference TRBV7-8 and TRBJ2-3, the complete variable domain is GAGVSQSPRYKVAKRGQDVALRCDPISGHVSLFWYQQALGQGPEFLTYFQNEAQLDKSGLPSDRFFAERPEGSVSTLKIQRTQQEDSAVYLCASSPYRGSYTDTQYFGPGTRLTVL.

The rearrangement joins TRBV7-9 to TRBJ2-4. Germline loops: CDR1 SEHNR, CDR2 FQNEAQ (reference sequence). The CDR3 extends over 14 amino acids. Here the CDR3 reads CASSLERAKNIQYF.

The chain combines TRBV11-2 with TRBJ1-5. Germline CDR1 and CDR2: SGHAT and FQNNGV. The CDR3 is 14 residues long. The CDR3 spells CASKGTRENQPQHF.

This chain connects TRBV6-1 to TRBJ2-7; TCRdb picks TRBD1, but there is no DNA to check that call. CDR1 and CDR2 from the germline V gene are MNHNS and SASEGT. The CDR3 runs to 15 residues. CDR3 loop: CASSAWDRGAYEQYF.

This sequence joins TRBV4-3 and TRBJ2-1; TCRdb names TRBD1, which stays unverified in the absence of DNA. This CDR3 comprises 16 residues. CDR1 is LGHNA, CDR2 YSLEER, per germline. The CDR3: CASSHYRQGGSDEQFF.

V gene TRBV7-3 combines with J gene TRBJ2-1; the TCRdb call, TRBD2, lacks DNA for checking. The CDR3 length is 15 residues. CDR1 is SGHTA and CDR2 is FQGTGA in the germline V gene. The CDR3 loop is CASSPIAGGYNEQFF.

V and J are TRBV7-2 and TRBJ1-2. Germline V lookup: CDR1 SGHTA, CDR2 FQGNSA. This CDR3 is 14 amino acids long. The CDR3 loop reads CASSLADGNYGYTF.

The V gene is TRBV12-3 or TRBV12-4, the J gene TRBJ2-2; the D call of TRBD1 rests on TCRdb alone, since no DNA is present to check it. The CDR3 is made up of 15 amino acids. CDR3 in amino acids: CARLQWAENTGELFF.

V and J are TRBV25-1 and TRBJ1-3; TCRdb picks TRBD1, but there is no DNA to check that call. The CDR3 loop spans 17 amino acids. The germline gives CDR1 MGHDK, CDR2 SYGVNS. CDR3 loop: CASSESGQGNWINTIYF.

The CDR3 reads CASSMGTGITEAFF. This chain joins TRBV19 and TRBJ1-1; no DNA is available, so the TRBD1 call from TCRdb remains unchecked. The CDR3 runs to 14 residues. The germline gives CDR1 LNHDA, CDR2 SQIVND (reference sequence).

The V call is TRBV7-3, the J call TRBJ2-5; absent DNA, TCRdb's TRBD1 call cannot be checked. From germline, CDR1 is SGHTA and CDR2 FQGTGA. CDR3 length: 14 residues. CDR3 region: CASSPDRDQETQYF.

The rearrangement uses TRBV14 and TRBJ2-1; the TCRdb D gene call, TRBD2, has no DNA to confirm it. This CDR3 has 16 residues. CDR1 is SGHDN, CDR2 FVKESK, per germline. The CDR3: CASSRTTSGGVNEQFF. Full variable domain (remainder filled in from reference TRBV14 and TRBJ2-1): EAGVTQFPSHSVIEKGQTVTLRCDPISGHDNLYWYRRVMGKEIKFLLHFVKESKQDESGMPNNRFLAERTGGTYSTLKVQPAELEDSGVYFCASSRTTSGGVNEQFFGPGTRLTVL.

V usage is TRBV15 and J usage is TRBJ2-7; TCRdb names TRBD2, which stays unverified in the absence of DNA. Germline V gene sequence: CDR1 LNHNV, CDR2 YYDKDF (reference sequence). The CDR3 has 19 residues. CDR3 amino acids: CATSRDSLGQAGGSHEQYF.

The genes are TRBV15 and TRBJ2-2; checking the TCRdb D call of TRBD1 is not possible without DNA. The V gene's germline CDR1 is LNHNV and CDR2 YYDKDF (reference sequence). This CDR3 is 15 amino acids long. The CDR3 loop reads CATSKSRGDAGELFF.

The CDR3 here is CSAFAGAEAFF. V and J are TRBV20-1 and TRBJ1-1; TCRdb gives TRBD1 as the D gene, but with no DNA this cannot be confirmed. Per germline, CDR1 DFQATT and CDR2 SNEGSKA (reference sequence). This CDR3 is 11 amino acids long.

This CDR3 reads CASRTVQGSLLNTEAFF. The chain has TRBV6-5 and TRBJ1-1; TCRdb proposes TRBD1, but this gene call is untestable without DNA. Per germline, CDR1 MNHEY and CDR2 SVGAGI. CDR3 size: 17 residues.

CDR3 residues: CASSPTGGGYYEQYF. The rearrangement uses TRBV18 and TRBJ2-7. Germline loops: CDR1 KGHSH, CDR2 LQKENI. The CDR3 runs to 15 residues.